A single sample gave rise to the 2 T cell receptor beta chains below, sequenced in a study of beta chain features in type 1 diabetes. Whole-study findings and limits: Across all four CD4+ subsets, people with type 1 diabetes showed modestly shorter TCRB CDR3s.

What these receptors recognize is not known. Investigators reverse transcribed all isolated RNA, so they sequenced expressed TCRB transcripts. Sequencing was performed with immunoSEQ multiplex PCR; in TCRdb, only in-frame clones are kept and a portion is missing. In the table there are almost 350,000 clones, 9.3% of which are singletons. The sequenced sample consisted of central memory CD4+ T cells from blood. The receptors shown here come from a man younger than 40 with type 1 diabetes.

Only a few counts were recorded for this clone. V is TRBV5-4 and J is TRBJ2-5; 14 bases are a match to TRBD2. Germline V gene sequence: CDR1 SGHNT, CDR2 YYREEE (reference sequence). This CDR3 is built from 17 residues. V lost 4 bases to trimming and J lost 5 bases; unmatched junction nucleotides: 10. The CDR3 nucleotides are TGTGCCAGCAGCAGATTGACTAGCGGGGGGGCGAGGGAGACCCAGTACTTC. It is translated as CASSRLTSGGARETQYF. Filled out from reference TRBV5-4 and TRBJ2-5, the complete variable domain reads ETGVTQSPTHLIKTRGQQVTLRCSSQSGHNTVSWYQQALGQGPQFIFQYYREEENGRGNFPPRFSGLQFPNYSSELNVNALELDDSALYLCASSRLTSGGARETQYFGPGTRLLVL.

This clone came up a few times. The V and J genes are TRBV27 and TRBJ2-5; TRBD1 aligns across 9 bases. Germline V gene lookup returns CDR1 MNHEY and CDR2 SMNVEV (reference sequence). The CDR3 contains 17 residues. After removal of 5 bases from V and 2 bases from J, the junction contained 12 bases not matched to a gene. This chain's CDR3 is CASSLGQGFPSQETQYF. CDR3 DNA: TGTGCCAGCAGTCTGGGACAGGGTTTTCCCTCACAAGAGACCCAGTACTTC.